The TCR beta chain described here comes from a study of long-term antiretroviral therapy in people with HIV. This CDR3 is built from 13 residues. V lost 9 bases and J lost 7; bases outside the gene matches: 8. Germline-derived CDR1 and CDR2 are LNHDA and SQIVND (reference sequence). Survey-level resolution applied to immunoSEQ assay v3.0. The sequencing target was roughly 35,000-55,000 T-cell genomes per sample. Assay: immunoSEQ multiplex PCR; the TCRdb copy retains only in-frame clones and omits some. The sample lists about 18,000 clones, roughly 80% occurring once. A word on this clone: Antigen: not known.

General study points: HIV repertoire CDR3 lengths ranged less widely than those of controls. Within the repertoire, clones expanded before ART were dominant at all time points. Patients on ART gained diversity, which nonetheless stayed below transplant donor controls.

The specimen was unsorted PBMCs, collected 0.6 years after starting antiretroviral therapy. The chain carries TRBV19 and TRBJ1-4; 7 positions agree with TRBD1. The TCR sequence derives from a woman under 30 with HIV. This CDR3 is CASSGTAAEKLFF. The CDR3 nucleotides are TGTGCCAGCTCCGGGACAGCCGCTGAAAAACTGTTTTTT.